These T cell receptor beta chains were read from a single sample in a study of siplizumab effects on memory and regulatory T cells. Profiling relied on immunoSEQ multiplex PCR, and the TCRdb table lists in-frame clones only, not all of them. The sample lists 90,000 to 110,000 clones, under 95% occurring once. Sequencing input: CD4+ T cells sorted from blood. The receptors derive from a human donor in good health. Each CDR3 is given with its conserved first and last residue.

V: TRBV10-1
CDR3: CASSATGLAIYEQYF

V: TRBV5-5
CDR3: CASSSGGAGQPQHF

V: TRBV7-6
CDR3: CASSLGRTGTGDYEQYF

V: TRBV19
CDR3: CASSIQVRNISTEAFF

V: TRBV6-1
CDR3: CASSELPGLINSPLHF

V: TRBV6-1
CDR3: CASSEGQLTEQYF

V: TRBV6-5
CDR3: CASSYRAVYSNVLTF

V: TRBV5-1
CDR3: CASSFSGRPTDTQYF

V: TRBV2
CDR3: CASSEESSYNSPLHF

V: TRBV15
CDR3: CATSREASGSRDEQYF

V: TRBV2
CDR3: CASSEARGTVSYEQYF

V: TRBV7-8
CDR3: CASSLTTGGTGNTIYF

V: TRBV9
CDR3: CASSAKDRGNEKLFF

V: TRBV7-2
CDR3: CASSPGPGGYGYTF

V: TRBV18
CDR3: CASSPTRGDEQYF

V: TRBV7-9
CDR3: CASSLARRQETQYF

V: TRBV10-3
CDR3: CAISATGTGRYEQYF

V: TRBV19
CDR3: CASRFGTGVYGYTF

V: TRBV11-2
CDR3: CASSSYTLWEPHYEQYF

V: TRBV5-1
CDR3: CASSAYRGNTEAFF

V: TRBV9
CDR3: CASSVGDRFYNEQFF

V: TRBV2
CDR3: CASSERRVRYNEQFF

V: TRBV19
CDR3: CASRPQAWGTEAFF

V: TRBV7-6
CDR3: CASSLEGLVGEQFF

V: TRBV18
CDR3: CASSPGLNTEAFF

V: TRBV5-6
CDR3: CASSLGLSNQPQHF

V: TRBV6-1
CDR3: CASTGTGYGYTF

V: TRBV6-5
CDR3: CASSPTRGVEAFF

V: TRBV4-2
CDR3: CASSQDRPGGDLSNTGELFF

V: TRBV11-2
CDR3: CASSPQGDSNSPLHF

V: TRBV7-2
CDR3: CASSSRTGKRETQYF

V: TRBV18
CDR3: CASSPRTNSGIQYF

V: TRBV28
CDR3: CASSLWTGGEQFF

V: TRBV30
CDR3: CAWRPWQGAEKLFF

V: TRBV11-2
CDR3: CASSWTSGSNEQFF

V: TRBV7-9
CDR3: CASRGAGTGKVEQYF

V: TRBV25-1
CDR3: CASSRSGQYYGYTF

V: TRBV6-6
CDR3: CASSYETGGNSPLHF

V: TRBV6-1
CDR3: CASSELYRNTEAFF

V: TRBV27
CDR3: CASSSGRRGLAGNEQFF

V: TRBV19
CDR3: CASSRDGRNEQFF

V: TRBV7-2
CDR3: CASSLVAGVMYEQYF

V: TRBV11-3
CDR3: CASSLVGQGPRF

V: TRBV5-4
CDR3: CASSPRDGLSYEQYF

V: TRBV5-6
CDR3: CASSLAGDSNQPQHF

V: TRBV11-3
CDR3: CASSRWTESKNTGELFF

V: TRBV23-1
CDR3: CASGKGQGNIQYF

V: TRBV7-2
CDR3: CASSLYSERGYTF

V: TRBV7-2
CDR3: CASSLGGTDTQYF

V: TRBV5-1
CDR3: CASSWPRGGSGVDLTYEQYF